A selection of T cell receptor beta chains follows, all from one sample in a study of blood T cell repertoires in COVID-19. Generated by immunoSEQ multiplex PCR, the TCRdb table keeps only in-frame clones and is missing some. The sample contains 200,000 or so clones, approximately 86% of which appear only once. The sample comprised peripheral blood. The receptors were sampled from a man aged 55 to 70 with acute or convalescent COVID-19. Both conserved end residues are part of each CDR3. D genes are given only for firm matches. Clone size is stated in some rows and not others, as once, few, many or a class when expanded.

V gene	clone size	D gene	J gene	CDR3 protein	CDR3 DNA
TRBV11-2	.	TRBD2	TRBJ2-7	CASSLLAGGKNEQYF	TGTGCCAGCAGCTTACTAGCGGGGGGCAAGAACGAGCAGTACTTC
TRBV18	.	TRBD2	TRBJ2-2	CASSPPLGGGANTGELFF	TGTGCCAGCTCACCCCCTCTGGGCGGGGGGGCGAACACCGGGGAGCTGTTTTTT
TRBV3-1/TRBV3-2	.	TRBD2	TRBJ2-5	CASSQSGLAGGVVETQYF	TGTGCCAGCAGCCAATCCGGACTAGCGGGGGGAGTAGTAGAGACCCAGTACTTC
TRBV11-3	few	TRBD1	TRBJ2-2	CASSPGTGNTGELFF	TGTGCCAGCAGCCCCGGGACAGGGAACACCGGGGAGCTGTTTTTT
TRBV4-3	.	TRBD1	TRBJ2-7	CASSQLGQGANEQYF	TGCGCCAGCAGCCAGTTAGGACAGGGGGCCAACGAGCAGTACTTC
TRBV30	.	.	TRBJ2-2	CAWRGQMNTGELFF	TGTGCCTGGAGAGGACAGATGAACACCGGGGAGCTGTTTTTT
TRBV21-1	.	.	TRBJ2-1	CASTVAATHPPYNEQFF	TGTGCCAGCACGGTAGCGGCCACCCACCCTCCCTACAATGAGCAGTTCTTC
TRBV15	.	TRBD1	TRBJ2-1	CATSRNSGTGDYNEQFF	TGTGCCACCAGCAGAAACAGCGGGACAGGGGACTACAATGAGCAGTTCTTC
TRBV9	.	TRBD2	TRBJ2-7	CASSAELAGAYEQYF	TGTGCCAGCAGCGCCGAGTTAGCGGGGGCCTACGAGCAGTACTTC
TRBV11-2	.	.	TRBJ2-3	CASSLIGADTQYF	TGTGCCAGCAGCTTAATAGGGGCAGATACGCAGTATTTT
TRBV30	.	.	TRBJ1-5	CAWSVGPGDQPQHF	TGTGCCTGGAGTGTAGGTCCAGGGGACCAGCCCCAGCATTTT
TRBV7-6	.	TRBD1	TRBJ2-1	CASSLGGPWDRGTNEQFF	TGTGCCAGCAGCTTGGGGGGCCCGTGGGACAGGGGGACGAATGAGCAGTTCTTC
TRBV28	.	.	TRBJ2-7	CASSSRGEQYF	TGTGCCAGCAGCTCCCGCGGCGAGCAGTACTTC
TRBV6-5	.	TRBD1	TRBJ2-3	CASSNGQGAVDTQYF	TGTGCCAGCAGTAACGGACAGGGGGCGGTAGATACGCAGTATTTT
TRBV6-2/TRBV6-3	.	TRBD2	TRBJ2-3	CASSYDRLAGMGADTQYF	TGTGCCAGCAGTTACGACCGGTTAGCGGGGATGGGGGCAGATACGCAGTATTTT
TRBV6-2/TRBV6-3	few	.	TRBJ1-6	CASSYSRGRSSYNSPLHF	TGTGCCAGCAGTTACTCCAGGGGACGAAGCTCCTATAATTCACCCCTCCACTTT
TRBV6-5	.	TRBD1	TRBJ1-5	CAYGQGGNQPQHF	TGTGCCTATGGACAGGGTGGGAATCAGCCCCAGCATTTT
TRBV28	.	TRBD1	TRBJ2-5	CASSRRWDRQETQYF	TGTGCCAGCAGCCGAAGGTGGGACAGACAAGAGACCCAGTACTTC
TRBV5-8	few	.	TRBJ1-1	CASSLGVTTNTEAFF	TGTGCCAGCAGCTTGGGTGTCACTACGAACACTGAAGCTTTCTTT
TRBV18	.	.	TRBJ2-7	CASSPRQIYEQYF	TGTGCCAGCTCACCCCGACAGATCTACGAGCAGTACTTC
TRBV10-1	.	.	TRBJ2-1	CASTRAGPYNEQFF	TGCGCCAGCACTAGGGCGGGGCCCTACAATGAGCAGTTCTTC
TRBV11-3	.	.	TRBJ2-2	CASSQAGAGELFF	TGTGCCAGCAGCCAGGCAGGCGCCGGGGAGCTGTTTTTT
TRBV27	.	TRBD1	TRBJ2-7	CASSFRGTGKGEQYF	TGTGCCAGCAGTTTTCGGGGGACAGGGAAAGGCGAGCAGTACTTC
TRBV9	.	TRBD1	TRBJ2-2	CASSSQSGTGTGELFF	TGTGCCAGCAGCTCACAATCCGGGACAGGGACCGGGGAGCTGTTTTTT
TRBV5-1	.	.	TRBJ1-4	CASSLEGNIREKLFF	TGCGCCAGCAGCTTGGAGGGGAACATTCGGGAAAAACTGTTTTTT
TRBV9	.	TRBD2	TRBJ2-1	CASSVGVQAGGHNEQFF	TGTGCCAGCAGCGTAGGAGTCCAAGCGGGGGGGCACAATGAGCAGTTCTTC